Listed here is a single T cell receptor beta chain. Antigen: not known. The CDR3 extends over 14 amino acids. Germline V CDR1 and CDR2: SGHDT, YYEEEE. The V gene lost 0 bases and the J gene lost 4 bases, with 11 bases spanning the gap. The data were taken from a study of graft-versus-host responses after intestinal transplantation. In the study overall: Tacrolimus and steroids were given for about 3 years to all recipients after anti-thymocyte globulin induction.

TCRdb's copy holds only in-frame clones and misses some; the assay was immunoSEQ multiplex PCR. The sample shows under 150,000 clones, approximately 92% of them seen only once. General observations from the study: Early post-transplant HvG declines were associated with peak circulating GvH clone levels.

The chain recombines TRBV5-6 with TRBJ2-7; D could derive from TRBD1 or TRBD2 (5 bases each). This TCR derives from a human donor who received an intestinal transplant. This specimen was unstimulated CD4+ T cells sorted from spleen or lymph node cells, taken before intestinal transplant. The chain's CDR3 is CASSLVLAGYEQYF. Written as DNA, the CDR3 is TGTGCCAGCAGCTTGGTGCTAGCAGGGTACGAGCAGTACTTC.